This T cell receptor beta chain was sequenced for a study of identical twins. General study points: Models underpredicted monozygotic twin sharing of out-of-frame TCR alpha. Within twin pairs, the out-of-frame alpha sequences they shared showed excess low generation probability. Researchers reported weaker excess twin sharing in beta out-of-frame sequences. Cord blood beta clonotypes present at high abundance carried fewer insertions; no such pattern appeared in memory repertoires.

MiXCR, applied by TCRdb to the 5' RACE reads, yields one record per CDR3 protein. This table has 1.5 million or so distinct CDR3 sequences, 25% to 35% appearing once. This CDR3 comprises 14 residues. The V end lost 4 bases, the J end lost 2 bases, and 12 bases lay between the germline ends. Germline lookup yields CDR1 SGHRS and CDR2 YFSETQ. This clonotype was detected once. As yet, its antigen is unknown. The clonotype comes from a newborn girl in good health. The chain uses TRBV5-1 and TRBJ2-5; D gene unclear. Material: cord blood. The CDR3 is CASSMGSPQETQYF. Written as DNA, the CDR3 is TGCGCCAGCAGCATGGGTAGCCCACAAGAGACCCAGTACTTC.